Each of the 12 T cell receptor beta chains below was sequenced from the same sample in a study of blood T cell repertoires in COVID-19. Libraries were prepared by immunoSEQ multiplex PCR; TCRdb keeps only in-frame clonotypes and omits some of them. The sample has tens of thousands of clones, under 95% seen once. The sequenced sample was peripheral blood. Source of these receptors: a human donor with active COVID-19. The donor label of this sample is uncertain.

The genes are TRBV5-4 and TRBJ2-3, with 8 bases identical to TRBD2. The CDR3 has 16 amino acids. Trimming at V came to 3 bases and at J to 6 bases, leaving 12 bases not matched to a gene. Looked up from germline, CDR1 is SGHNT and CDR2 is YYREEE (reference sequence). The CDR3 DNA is TGTGCCAGCAGCTCAAACGGGGGGGCCGGTGCGGATACGCAGTATTTT. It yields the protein CASSSNGGAGADTQYF.

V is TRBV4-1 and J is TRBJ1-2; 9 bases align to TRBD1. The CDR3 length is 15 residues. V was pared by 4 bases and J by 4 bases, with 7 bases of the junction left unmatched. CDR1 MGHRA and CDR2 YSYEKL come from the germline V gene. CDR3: CASSLKDRGGYGYTF. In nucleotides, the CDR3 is TGCGCCAGCAGCCTCAAGGACAGGGGTGGCTATGGCTACACCTTC.

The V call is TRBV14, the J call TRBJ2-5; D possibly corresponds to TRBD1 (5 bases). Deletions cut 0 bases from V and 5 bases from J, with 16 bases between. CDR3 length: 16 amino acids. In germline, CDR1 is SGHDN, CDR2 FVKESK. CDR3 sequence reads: CASSQEKRVAGETQYF. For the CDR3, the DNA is TGTGCCAGCAGCCAAGAAAAAAGGGTAGCAGGGGAGACCCAGTACTTC.

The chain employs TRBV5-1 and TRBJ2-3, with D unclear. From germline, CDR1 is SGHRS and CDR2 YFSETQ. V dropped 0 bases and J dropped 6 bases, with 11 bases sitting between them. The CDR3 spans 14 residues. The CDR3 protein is CASSLDRHGDTQYF. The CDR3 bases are TGCGCCAGCAGCTTGGATCGCCACGGTGATACGCAGTATTTT.

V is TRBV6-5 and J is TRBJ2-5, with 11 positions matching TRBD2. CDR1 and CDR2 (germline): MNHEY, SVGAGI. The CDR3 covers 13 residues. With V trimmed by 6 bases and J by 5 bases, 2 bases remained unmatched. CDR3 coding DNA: TGTGCCAGCAGGACTAGCGGGGTTGAGACCCAGTACTTC. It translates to CASRTSGVETQYF.

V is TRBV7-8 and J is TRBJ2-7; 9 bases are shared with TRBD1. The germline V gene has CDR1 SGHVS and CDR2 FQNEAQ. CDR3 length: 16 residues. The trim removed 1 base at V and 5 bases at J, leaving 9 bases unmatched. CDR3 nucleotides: TGTGCCAGCAGCTTAGTGGGACAGGGAAATGGGGACGAGCAGTACTTC. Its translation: CASSLVGQGNGDEQYF.

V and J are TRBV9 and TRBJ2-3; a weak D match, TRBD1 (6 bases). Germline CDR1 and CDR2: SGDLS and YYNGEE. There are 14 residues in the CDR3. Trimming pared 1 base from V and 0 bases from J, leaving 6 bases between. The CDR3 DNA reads TGTGCCAGCAGCGTAAGGGGGAGCACAGATACGCAGTATTTT. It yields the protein CASSVRGSTDTQYF. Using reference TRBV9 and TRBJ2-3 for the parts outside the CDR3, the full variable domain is DSGVTQTPKHLITATGQRVTLRCSPRSGDLSVYWYQQSLDQGLQFLIQYYNGEERAKGNILERFSAQQFPDLHSELNLSSLELGDSALYFCASSVRGSTDTQYFGPGTRLTVL.

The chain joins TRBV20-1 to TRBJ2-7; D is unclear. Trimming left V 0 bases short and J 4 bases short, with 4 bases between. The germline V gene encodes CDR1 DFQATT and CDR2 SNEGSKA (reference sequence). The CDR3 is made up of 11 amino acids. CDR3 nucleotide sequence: TGCAGTGCTAGAGAAGAGTACGAGCAGTACTTC. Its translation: CSAREEYEQYF.

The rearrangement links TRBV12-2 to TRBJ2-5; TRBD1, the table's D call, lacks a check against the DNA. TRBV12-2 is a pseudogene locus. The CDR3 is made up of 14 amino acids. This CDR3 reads CASRLAASFCREYF. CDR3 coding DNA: TGTGCAAGTCGCTTAGCGGCGAGTTTCTGCAGGGAGTACTTC.

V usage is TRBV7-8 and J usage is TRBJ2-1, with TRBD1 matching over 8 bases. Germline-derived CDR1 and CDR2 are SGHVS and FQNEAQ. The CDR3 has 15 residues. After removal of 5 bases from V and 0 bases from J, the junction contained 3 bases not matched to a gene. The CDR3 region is CASSRGTGSYNEQFF. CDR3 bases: TGTGCCAGCAGCCGAGGGACAGGCTCCTACAATGAGCAGTTCTTC.

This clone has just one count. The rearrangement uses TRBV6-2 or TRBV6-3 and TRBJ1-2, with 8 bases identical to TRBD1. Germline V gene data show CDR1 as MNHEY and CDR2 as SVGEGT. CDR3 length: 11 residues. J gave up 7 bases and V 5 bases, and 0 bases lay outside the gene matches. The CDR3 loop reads CASSQGAGYTF. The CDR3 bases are TGTGCCAGCAGTCAGGGGGCTGGCTACACCTTC.

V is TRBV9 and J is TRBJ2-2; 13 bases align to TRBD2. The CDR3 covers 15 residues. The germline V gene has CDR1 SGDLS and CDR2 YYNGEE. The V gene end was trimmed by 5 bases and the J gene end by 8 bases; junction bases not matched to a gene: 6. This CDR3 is CASRFGTSGVGELFF. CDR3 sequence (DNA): TGTGCCAGCAGGTTCGGGACTAGCGGGGTAGGGGAGCTGTTTTTT.